Presented here are 10 T cell receptor beta chains from one specimen sequenced in a study of blood T cell repertoires in COVID-19. Sequenced by immunoSEQ multiplex PCR; TCRdb stores in-frame clones only, minus some. The table shows about 55,000 clones, with approximately 85% occurring only once. The material sequenced was peripheral blood. The origin of the receptors is a human donor in a cohort sampled during active COVID-19.

This rearrangement joins TRBV5-4 to TRBJ2-1; TRBD1 agrees at 11 bases. This CDR3 has 15 amino acids. Germline CDR1 is SGHNT and CDR2 is YYREEE (reference sequence). The V segment lost 4 bases and the J segment 7 bases; nucleotides outside the gene matches: 7. The CDR3 DNA reads TGTGCCAGCAGCCCGGGACAGGGGGTGTATAATGAGCAGTTCTTC. It yields the protein CASSPGQGVYNEQFF.

The chain carries TRBV6-5 and TRBJ1-2, with a weak D call TRBD1 (5 bases). This CDR3 contains 14 residues. V was clipped by 5 bases and J by 2 bases, with 12 bases between them. Germline lookup yields CDR1 MNHEY and CDR2 SVGAGI. CDR3 region: CASSNAGRNYGYTF. For the CDR3, the DNA is TGTGCCAGCAGTAATGCGGGGCGCAACTATGGCTACACCTTC.

V usage is TRBV19 and J usage is TRBJ2-6; D gene ambiguous. This CDR3 is built from 16 residues. The V gene's germline CDR1 is LNHDA and CDR2 SQIVND (reference sequence). V was pared by 3 bases and J by 0 bases, with 9 bases between. CDR3 nucleotides: TGTGCCAGTAGTATCCCTAGGAGCTCTGGGGCCAACGTCCTGACTTTC. Its translation is CASSIPRSSGANVLTF. The variable domain in full, completed from reference TRBV19 and TRBJ2-6, reads DGGITQSPKYLFRKEGQNVTLSCEQNLNHDAMYWYRQDPGQGLRLIYYSQIVNDFQKGDIAEGYSVSREKKESFPLTVTSAQKNPTAFYLCASSIPRSSGANVLTFGAGSRLTVL.

V gene TRBV5-1 combines with J gene TRBJ1-4, with 9 nucleotides matching TRBD1. The CDR3 loop spans 14 amino acids. V trimming: 4 bases; J trimming: 12 bases; junction bases outside the gene matches: 10. The germline V gene encodes CDR1 SGHRS and CDR2 YFSETQ. The CDR3 is CASSPGQGQVQLFF. The CDR3 DNA follows: TGCGCCAGCAGCCCGGGACAGGGCCAAGTACAACTGTTTTTT.

The rearrangement links TRBV10-3 to TRBJ1-6; 7 positions agree with TRBD1. The germline gives CDR1 ENHRY, CDR2 SYGVKD. There are 17 residues in the CDR3. V lost 4 bases and J lost 3; bases outside the gene matches: 9. The CDR3 DNA follows: TGTGCCATCAGTGGAGGGGACAGTCCTATCTATAATTCACCCCTCCACTTT. Its translation: CAISGGDSPIYNSPLHF.

V is TRBV7-9 and J is TRBJ2-1, with 9 bases fitting TRBD2. Germline-derived CDR1 and CDR2 are SEHNR and FQNEAQ (reference sequence). CDR3 length: 15 residues. Trimming took 0 bases from V and 7 from J; bases not matched to a gene: 4. CDR3 coding DNA: TGTGCCAGCAGCTTAGCTCTAGCGGGGAAAAATGAGCAGTTCTTC. Its translation: CASSLALAGKNEQFF. Full variable domain (rest looked up from reference TRBV7-9 and TRBJ2-1): DTGVSQNPRHKITKRGQNVTFRCDPISEHNRLYWYRQTLGQGPEFLTYFQNEAQLEKSRLLSDRFSAERPKGSFSTLEIQRTEQGDSAMYLCASSLALAGKNEQFFGPGTRLTVL.

The chain is built from TRBV10-3 and TRBJ1-5; no reliable D call. Trimming removed 0 bases at V and 3 bases at J, with 9 bases between. Looked up from germline, CDR1 is ENHRY and CDR2 is SYGVKD. This CDR3 region has 15 residues. The CDR3 region is CAISESREANQPQHF. The CDR3 DNA is TGTGCCATCAGTGAGTCAAGGGAGGCCAATCAGCCCCAGCATTTT.

The chain carries TRBV20-1 and TRBJ1-2; 8 positions agree with TRBD1. The J segment lost 4 bases and the V segment lost 3 bases, leaving 16 bases of the junction unmatched. The CDR3 has 17 amino acids. Germline CDR1 is DFQATT and CDR2 is SNEGSKA (reference sequence). DNA for the CDR3: TGCAGTGCTAGTCCCGGGACAGGAGGTCAGCTCCTCTATGGCTACACCTTC. Translating gives CSASPGTGGQLLYGYTF.

The chain is built from TRBV18 and TRBJ1-1; D is unresolved. Germline CDR1 reads KGHSH; CDR2 reads LQKENI. The V gene lost 2 bases and the J gene lost 5 bases, with 15 bases spanning the gap. CDR3 length: 15 amino acids. This chain's CDR3 is CASSPESLQATEAFF. CDR3 sequence (DNA): TGTGCCAGCTCACCAGAATCCCTTCAGGCGACTGAAGCTTTCTTT. Full variable domain (missing parts from reference TRBV18 and TRBJ1-1): NAGVMQNPRHLVRRRGQEARLRCSPMKGHSHVYWYRQLPEEGLKFMVYLQKENIIDESGMPKERFSAEFPKEGPSILRIQQVVRGDSAAYFCASSPESLQATEAFFGQGTRLTVV.

This chain links TRBV5-6 with TRBJ1-2, with 10 bases fitting TRBD1. Trimming removed 2 bases from V and 7 bases from J; junction bases left unmatched: 11. Looked up from germline, CDR1 is SGHDT and CDR2 is YYEEEE. This CDR3 has 16 amino acids. The CDR3 spells CASSLGTGESFSGYTF. DNA of the CDR3: TGTGCCAGCAGCTTAGGGACAGGGGAATCGTTTTCTGGCTACACCTTC.